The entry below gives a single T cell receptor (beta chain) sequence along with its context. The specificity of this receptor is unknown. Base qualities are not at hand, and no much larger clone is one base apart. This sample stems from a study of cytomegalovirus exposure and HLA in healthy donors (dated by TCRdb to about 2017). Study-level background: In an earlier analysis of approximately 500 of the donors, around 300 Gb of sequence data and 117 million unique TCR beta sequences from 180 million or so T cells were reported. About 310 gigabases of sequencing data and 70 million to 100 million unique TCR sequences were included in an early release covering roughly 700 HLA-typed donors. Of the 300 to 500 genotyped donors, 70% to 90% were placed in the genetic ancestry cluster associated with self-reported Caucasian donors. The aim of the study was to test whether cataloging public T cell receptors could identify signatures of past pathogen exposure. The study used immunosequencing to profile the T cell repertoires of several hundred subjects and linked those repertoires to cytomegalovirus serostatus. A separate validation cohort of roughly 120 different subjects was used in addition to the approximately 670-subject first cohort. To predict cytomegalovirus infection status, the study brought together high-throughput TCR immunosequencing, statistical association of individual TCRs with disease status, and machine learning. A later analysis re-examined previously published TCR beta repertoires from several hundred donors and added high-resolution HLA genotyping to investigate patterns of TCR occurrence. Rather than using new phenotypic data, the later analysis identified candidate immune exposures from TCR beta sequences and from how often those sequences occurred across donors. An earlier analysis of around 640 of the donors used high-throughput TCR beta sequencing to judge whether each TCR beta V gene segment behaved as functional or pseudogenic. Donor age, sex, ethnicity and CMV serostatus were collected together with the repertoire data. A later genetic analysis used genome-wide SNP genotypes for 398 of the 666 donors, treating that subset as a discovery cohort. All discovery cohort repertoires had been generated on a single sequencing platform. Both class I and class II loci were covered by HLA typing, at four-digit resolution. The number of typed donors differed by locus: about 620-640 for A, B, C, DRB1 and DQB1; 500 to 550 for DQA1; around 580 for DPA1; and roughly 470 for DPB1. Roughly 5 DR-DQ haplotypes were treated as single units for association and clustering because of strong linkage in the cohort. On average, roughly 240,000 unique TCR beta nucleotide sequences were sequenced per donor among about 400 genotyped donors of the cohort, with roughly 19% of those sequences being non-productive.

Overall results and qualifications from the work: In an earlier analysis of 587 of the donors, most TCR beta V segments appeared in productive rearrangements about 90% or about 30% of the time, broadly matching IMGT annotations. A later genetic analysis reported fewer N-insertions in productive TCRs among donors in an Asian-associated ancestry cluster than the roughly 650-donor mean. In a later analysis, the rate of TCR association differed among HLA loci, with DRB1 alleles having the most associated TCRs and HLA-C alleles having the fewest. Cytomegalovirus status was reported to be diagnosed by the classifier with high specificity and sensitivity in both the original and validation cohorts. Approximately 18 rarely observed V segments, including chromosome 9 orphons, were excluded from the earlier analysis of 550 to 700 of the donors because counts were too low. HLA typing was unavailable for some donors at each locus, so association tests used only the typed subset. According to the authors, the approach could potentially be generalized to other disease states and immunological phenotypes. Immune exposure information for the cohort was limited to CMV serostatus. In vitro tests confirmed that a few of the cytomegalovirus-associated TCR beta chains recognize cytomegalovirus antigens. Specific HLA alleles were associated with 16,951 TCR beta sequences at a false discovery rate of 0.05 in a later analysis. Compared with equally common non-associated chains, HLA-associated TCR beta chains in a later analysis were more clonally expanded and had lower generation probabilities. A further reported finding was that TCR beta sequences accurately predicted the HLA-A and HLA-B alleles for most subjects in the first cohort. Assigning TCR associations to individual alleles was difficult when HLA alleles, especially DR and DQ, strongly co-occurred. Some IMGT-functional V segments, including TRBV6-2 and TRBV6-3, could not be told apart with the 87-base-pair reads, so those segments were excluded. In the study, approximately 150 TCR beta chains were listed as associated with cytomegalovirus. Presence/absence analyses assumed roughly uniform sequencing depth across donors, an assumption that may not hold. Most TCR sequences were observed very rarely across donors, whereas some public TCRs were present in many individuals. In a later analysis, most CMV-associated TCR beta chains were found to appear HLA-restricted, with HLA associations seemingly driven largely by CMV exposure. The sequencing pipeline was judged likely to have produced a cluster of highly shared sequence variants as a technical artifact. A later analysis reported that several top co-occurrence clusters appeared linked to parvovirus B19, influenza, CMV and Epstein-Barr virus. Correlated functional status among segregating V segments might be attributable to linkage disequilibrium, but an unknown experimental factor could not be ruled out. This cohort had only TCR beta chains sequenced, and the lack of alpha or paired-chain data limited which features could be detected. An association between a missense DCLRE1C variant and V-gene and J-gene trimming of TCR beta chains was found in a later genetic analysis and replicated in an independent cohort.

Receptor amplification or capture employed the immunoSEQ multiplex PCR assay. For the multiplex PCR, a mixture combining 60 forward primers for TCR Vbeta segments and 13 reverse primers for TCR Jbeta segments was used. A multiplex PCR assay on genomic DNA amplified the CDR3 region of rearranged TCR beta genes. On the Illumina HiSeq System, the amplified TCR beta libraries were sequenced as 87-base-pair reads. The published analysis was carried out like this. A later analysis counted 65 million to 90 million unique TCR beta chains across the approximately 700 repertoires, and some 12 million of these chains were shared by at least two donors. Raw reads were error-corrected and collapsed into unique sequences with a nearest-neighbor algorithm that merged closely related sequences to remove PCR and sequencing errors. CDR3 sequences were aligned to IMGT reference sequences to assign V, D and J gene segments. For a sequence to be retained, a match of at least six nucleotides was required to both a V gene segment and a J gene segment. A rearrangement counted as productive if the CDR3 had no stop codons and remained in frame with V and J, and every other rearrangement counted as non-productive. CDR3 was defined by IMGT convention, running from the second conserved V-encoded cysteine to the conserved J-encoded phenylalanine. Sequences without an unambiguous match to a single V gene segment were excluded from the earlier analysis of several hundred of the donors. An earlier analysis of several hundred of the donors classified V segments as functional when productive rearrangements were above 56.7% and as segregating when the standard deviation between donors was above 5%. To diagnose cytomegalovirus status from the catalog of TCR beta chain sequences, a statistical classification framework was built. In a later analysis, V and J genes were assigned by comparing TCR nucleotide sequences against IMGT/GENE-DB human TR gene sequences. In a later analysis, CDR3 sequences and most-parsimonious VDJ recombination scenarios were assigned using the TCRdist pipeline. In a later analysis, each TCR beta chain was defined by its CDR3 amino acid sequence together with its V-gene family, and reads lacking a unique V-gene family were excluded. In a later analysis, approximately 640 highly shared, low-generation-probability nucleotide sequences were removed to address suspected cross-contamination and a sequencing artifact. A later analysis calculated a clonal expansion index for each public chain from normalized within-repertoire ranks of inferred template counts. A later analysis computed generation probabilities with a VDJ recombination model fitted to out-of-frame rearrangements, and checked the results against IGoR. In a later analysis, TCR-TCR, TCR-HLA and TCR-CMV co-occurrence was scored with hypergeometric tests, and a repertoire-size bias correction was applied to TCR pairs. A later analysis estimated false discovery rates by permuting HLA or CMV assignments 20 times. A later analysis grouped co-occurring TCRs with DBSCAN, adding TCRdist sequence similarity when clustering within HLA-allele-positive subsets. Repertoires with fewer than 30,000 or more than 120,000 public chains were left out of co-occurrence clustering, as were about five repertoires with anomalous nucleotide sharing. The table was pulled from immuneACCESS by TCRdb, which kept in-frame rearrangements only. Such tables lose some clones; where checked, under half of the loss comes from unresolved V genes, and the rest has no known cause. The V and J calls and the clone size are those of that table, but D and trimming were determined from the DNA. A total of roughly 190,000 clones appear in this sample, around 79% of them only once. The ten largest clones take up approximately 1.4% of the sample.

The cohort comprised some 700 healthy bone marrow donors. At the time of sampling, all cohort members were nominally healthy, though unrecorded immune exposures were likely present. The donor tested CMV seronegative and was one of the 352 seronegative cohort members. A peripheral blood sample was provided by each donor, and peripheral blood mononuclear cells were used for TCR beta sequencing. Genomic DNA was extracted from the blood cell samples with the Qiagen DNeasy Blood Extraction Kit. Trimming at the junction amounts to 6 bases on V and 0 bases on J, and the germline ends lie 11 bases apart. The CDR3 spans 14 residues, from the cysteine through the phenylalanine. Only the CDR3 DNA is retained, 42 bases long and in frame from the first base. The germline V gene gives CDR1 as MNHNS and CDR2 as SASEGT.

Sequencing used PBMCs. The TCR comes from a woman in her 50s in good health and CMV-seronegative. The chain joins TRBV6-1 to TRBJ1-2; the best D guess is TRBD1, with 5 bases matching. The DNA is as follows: TGTGCCAGCAGGCCTGAGACAGCTAACTATGGCTACACCTTC. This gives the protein CASRPETANYGYTF.